Following are 9 T cell receptor beta chains from one sample sequenced in a study of long-term antiretroviral therapy in people with HIV. They ran version v3.0 of the immunoSEQ assay at survey level. Assay used: immunoSEQ multiplex PCR; TCRdb lists only in-frame clones, some missing. Of some 31,000 clones listed, about 94% are singletons. This sample comprised unsorted PBMCs, obtained 7.4 years after starting antiretroviral therapy. The receptor set was obtained from a man aged 45-65 years with HIV.

This sequence joins TRBV10-3 and TRBJ2-1; no reliable D call. CDR3 length equals 16 residues. V gave up 0 bases and J gave up 0 bases, with 9 bases separating them. CDR1 ENHRY and CDR2 SYGVKD come from the germline V gene. The CDR3 DNA is TGTGCCATCAGTGAGTCTAGACTTAGCTCCTACAATGAGCAGTTCTTC. The encoded protein is CAISESRLSSYNEQFF.

The V and J genes are TRBV6-1 and TRBJ2-6, with 11 bases lining up with TRBD2. The germline gives CDR1 MNHNS, CDR2 SASEGT. V shed 0 bases, J shed 4 bases, and the junction held 5 bases outside the gene matches. This CDR3 contains 18 residues. The CDR3 DNA is TGTGCCAGCAGTGAAGCGTGGACTAGCGGGTTAGGGGCCAACGTCCTGACTTTC. The encoded protein is CASSEAWTSGLGANVLTF.

This chain joins TRBV11-3 and TRBJ2-3; weak D call: TRBD2 (6 bases). The CDR3 is made up of 16 amino acids. Germline V CDR1 and CDR2: SGHNT, YENEEA. Trimming left V 1 base short and J 3 bases short, with 14 bases between. The CDR3 loop is CASSLGGRGGTDTQYF. CDR3 sequence (DNA): TGTGCCAGCAGCTTAGGGGGCCGAGGAGGGACAGATACGCAGTATTTT.

This clone was observed a single time. This chain connects TRBV6-5 to TRBJ1-6; D not resolved. This CDR3 contains 14 residues. The germline gives CDR1 MNHEY, CDR2 SVGAGI. V was shortened by 4 bases and J by 7 bases, with 11 bases between the two germline ends. The CDR3 loop reads CASSLGEGNSPLHF. The CDR3 region has the DNA TGTGCCAGCAGTTTAGGCGAGGGAAATTCACCCCTCCACTTT.

This chain links TRBV4-3 with TRBJ1-2; the D is unclear. Between the trimmed V and J ends, which lost 0 bases and 4 bases, there was a span of 12 bases. Germline assignment: CDR1 LGHNA and CDR2 YSLEER. The length of the CDR3 is 15 residues. The DNA of the CDR3 is TGCGCCAGCAGCCAAGATTTTCGGGGTTCCTATGGCTACACCTTC. The encoded protein is CASSQDFRGSYGYTF.

V gene TRBV5-6 combines with J gene TRBJ2-7; 12 bases line up with TRBD2. CDR3 length equals 16 residues. Germline trimming cut 5 bases from V and 2 bases from J; bases unmatched to any gene: 8. Per the germline V gene, CDR1 is SGHDT and CDR2 is YYEEEE. The CDR3 spells CASSMTSGGRTYEQYF. The CDR3 DNA is TGTGCCAGCAGTATGACTAGCGGGGGCCGAACCTACGAGCAGTACTTC.

The CDR3 loop reads CASSFDRVRSYEQYF. The DNA of the CDR3 is TGTGCCAGCAGTTTCGACAGGGTCCGAAGCTACGAGCAGTACTTC. The gene calls are TRBV28 and TRBJ2-7; 7 bases match TRBD1. The CDR3 spans 15 residues. CDR1 and CDR2 from the germline V gene are MDHEN and SYDVKM. The V segment lost 3 bases and the J segment 3 bases; nucleotides outside the gene matches: 8.

The chain combines TRBV6-5 with TRBJ1-1; D remains unclear. The V end was cut by 2 bases, the J end by 5 bases, with 6 bases between. This CDR3 spans 12 amino acids. Germline V CDR1 and CDR2: MNHEY, SVGAGI. The CDR3 DNA sequence: TGTGCCAGCAGTTACGAGGGAACTGAAGCTTTCTTT. Protein: CASSYEGTEAFF.

The V gene is TRBV7-2, the J gene TRBJ1-2, with D perhaps matching TRBD1 (6 bases). The germline gives CDR1 SGHTA, CDR2 FQGNSA. V was shortened by 1 base and J by 2 bases, with 11 bases between the two germline ends. The CDR3 sequence is 15 residues long. The DNA of the CDR3 is TGTGCCAGCAGCTTAGTAGGGACACCGAACTATGGCTACACCTTC. This codes for CASSLVGTPNYGYTF. Variable domain in full (rest from reference TRBV7-2 and TRBJ1-2): GAGVSQSPSNKVTEKGKDVELRCDPISGHTALYWYRQSLGQGLEFLIYFQGNSAPDKSGLPSDRFSAERTGGSVSTLTIQRTQQEDSAVYLCASSLVGTPNYGYTFGSGTRLTVV.